This TCR beta chain is drawn from a study of tumor-infiltrating lymphocytes in localized non-small cell lung cancer. On the study more broadly: Several tumor histologies, both smoking statuses, and some post-neoadjuvant chemotherapy samples were included. Resected tumor was paired with non-adjacent uninvolved lung from the same patient. Study results and caveats: Technical variation could not be separated from intratumor heterogeneity here. TCR sequencing covered a subset of patients with enough tissue.

As to this clone: Its matching antigen is unknown.

V was pared by 2 bases and J by 2 bases, with 10 bases between. CDR3 size: 14 residues. Per the germline V gene, CDR1 is MNHNS and CDR2 is SASEGT. Measured with immunoSEQ multiplex PCR; TCRdb has only the in-frame clones, and not every one. The table records around 12,000 clones, approximately 85% of them present only once. Sequenced material: uninvolved lung tissue not adjacent to the tumor. The TCR was taken from a human donor with non-small cell lung cancer. The chain joins TRBV6-1 to TRBJ2-7; D perhaps matches TRBD2 (5 bases). Written as DNA, the CDR3 is TGTGCCAGCAGTGAACCTCCGAGGGCCTACGAGCAGTACTTC. Amino acids: CASSEPPRAYEQYF.